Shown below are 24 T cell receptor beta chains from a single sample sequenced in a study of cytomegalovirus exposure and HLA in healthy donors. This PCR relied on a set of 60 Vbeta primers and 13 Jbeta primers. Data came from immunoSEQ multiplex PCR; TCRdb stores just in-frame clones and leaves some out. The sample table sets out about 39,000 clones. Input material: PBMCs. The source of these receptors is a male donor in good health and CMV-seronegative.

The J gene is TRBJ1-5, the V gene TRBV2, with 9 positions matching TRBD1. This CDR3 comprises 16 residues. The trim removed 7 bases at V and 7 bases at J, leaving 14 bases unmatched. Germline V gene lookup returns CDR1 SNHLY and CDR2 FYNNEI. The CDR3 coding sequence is TGTGCCAGCACGGGACAGGGACGCGCAGTCAGCCAGCCCCAGCATTTT. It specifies CASTGQGRAVSQPQHF.

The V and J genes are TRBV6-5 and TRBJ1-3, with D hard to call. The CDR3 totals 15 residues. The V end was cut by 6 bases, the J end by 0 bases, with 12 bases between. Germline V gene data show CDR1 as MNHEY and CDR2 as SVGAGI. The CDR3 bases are TGTGCCAGCAGAAACATGGCCTCCTCTGGAAACACCATATATTTT. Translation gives CASRNMASSGNTIYF.

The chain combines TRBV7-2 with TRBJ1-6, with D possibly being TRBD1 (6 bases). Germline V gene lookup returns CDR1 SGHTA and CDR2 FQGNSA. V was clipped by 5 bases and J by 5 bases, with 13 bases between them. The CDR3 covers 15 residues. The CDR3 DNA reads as TGTGCCAGCAGCCCCACAGGACAGAATAATTCACCCCTCCACTTT. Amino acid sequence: CASSPTGQNNSPLHF. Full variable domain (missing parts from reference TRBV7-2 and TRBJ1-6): GAGVSQSPSNKVTEKGKDVELRCDPISGHTALYWYRQSLGQGLEFLIYFQGNSAPDKSGLPSDRFSAERTGGSVSTLTIQRTQQEDSAVYLCASSPTGQNNSPLHFGNGTRLTVT.

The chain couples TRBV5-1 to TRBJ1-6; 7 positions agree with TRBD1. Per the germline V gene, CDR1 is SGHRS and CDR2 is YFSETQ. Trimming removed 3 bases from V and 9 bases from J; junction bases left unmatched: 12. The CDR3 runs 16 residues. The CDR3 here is CASSSTNRGQGSPLHF. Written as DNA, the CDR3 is TGCGCCAGCAGCTCAACCAACAGGGGCCAAGGTTCACCCCTCCACTTT.

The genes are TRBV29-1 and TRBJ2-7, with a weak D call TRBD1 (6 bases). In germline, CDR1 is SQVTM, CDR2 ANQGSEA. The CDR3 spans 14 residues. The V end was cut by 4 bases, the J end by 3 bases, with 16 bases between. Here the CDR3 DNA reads TGCAGCGTTGGGACAGAAAACCGCAACTACGAGCAGTACTTC. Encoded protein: CSVGTENRNYEQYF.

The CDR3 nucleotides read TGTGCCAGCAGCTTAGATGGACAGATCCCCAATGAAAAACTGTTTTTT. This codes for CASSLDGQIPNEKLFF. The chain links TRBV7-6 to TRBJ1-4, with a possible D match to TRBD1 (6 bases). The V end was cut by 1 base, the J end by 5 bases, with 14 bases between. Germline V gene data show CDR1 as SGHVS and CDR2 as FNYEAQ. The CDR3 length is 16 residues.

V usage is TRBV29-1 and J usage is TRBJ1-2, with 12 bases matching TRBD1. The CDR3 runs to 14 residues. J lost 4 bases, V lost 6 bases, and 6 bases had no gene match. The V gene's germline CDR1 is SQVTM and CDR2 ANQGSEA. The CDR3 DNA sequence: TGCAGCGTGCGACGGGACAGGGGGCCCTATGGCTACACCTTC. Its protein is CSVRRDRGPYGYTF.

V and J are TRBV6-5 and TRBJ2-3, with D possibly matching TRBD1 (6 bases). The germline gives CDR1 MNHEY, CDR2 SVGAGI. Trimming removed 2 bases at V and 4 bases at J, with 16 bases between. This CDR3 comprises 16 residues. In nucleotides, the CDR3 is TGTGCCAGCAGTTACACCAGCAGGGGCAATTCAGATACGCAGTATTTT. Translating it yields CASSYTSRGNSDTQYF.

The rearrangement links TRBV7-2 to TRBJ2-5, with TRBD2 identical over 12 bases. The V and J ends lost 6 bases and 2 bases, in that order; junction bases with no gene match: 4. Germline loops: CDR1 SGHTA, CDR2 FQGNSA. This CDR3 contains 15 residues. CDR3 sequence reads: CASRRTSGAQETQYF. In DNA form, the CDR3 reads TGTGCCAGCAGGCGGACTAGCGGGGCGCAAGAGACCCAGTACTTC.

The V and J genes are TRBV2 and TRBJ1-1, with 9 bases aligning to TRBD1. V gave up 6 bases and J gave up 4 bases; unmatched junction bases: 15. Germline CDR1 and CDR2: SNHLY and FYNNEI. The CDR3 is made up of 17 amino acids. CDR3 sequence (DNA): TGTGCCAGCAGGAAATTCCGGGACAGGGTGTTCAGCACTGAAGCTTTCTTT. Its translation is CASRKFRDRVFSTEAFF.

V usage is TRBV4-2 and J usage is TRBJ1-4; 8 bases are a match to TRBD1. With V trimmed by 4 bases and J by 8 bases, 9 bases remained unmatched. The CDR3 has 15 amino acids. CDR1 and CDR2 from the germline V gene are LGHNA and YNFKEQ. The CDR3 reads CASSPPGQESEKLFF. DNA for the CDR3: TGTGCCAGCAGCCCGCCGGGACAGGAAAGCGAAAAACTGTTTTTT.

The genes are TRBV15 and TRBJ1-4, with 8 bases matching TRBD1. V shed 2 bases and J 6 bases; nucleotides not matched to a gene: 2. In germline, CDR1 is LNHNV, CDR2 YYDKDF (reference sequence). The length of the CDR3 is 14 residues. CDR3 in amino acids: CATSRQGAYEKLFF. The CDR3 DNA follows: TGTGCCACCAGCAGACAGGGGGCTTATGAAAAACTGTTTTTT.

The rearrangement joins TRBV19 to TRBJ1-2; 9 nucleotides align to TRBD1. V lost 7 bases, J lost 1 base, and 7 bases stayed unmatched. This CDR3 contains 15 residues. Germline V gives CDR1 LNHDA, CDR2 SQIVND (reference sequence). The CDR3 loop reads CASTETGGINYGYTF. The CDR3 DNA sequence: TGTGCCAGTACCGAGACAGGGGGTATTAACTATGGCTACACCTTC.

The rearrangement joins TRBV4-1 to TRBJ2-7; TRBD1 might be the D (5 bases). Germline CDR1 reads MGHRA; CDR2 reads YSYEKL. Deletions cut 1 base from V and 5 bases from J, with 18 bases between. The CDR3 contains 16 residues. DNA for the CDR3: TGCGCCAGCAGCCAAGTCAATCTAGTCAGGGCAGACGAGCAGTACTTC. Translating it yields CASSQVNLVRADEQYF.

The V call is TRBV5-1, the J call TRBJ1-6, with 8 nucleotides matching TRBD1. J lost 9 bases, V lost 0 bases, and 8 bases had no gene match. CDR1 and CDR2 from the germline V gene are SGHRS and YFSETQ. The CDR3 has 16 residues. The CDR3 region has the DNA TGCGCCAGCAGCTTGGTTTACCAGGGGGCGGGTTCACCCCTCCACTTT. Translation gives CASSLVYQGAGSPLHF.

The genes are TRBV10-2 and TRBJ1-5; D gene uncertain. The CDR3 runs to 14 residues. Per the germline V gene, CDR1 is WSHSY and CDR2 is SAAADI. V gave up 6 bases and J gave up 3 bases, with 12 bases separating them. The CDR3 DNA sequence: TGCGCCAGCAGGGGAGGGTCTGCCAATCAGCCCCAGCATTTT. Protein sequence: CASRGGSANQPQHF.

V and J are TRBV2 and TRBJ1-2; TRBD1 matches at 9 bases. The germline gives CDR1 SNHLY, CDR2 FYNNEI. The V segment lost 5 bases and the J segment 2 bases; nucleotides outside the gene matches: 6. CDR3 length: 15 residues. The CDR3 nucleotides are TGTGCCAGCAGTAAGAACAGGGGGCGAAACTATGGCTACACCTTC. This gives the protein CASSKNRGRNYGYTF.

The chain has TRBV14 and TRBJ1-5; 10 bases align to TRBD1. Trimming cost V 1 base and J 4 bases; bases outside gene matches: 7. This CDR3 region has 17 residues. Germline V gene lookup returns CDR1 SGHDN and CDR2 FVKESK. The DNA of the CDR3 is TGTGCCAGCAGCCAAGGCCGGGACAGGGGCTATAATCAGCCCCAGCATTTT. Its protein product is CASSQGRDRGYNQPQHF.

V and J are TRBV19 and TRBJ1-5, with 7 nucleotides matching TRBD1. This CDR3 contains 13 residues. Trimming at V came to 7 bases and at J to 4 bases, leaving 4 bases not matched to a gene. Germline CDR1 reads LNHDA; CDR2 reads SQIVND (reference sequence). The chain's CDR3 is CASMDRTNQPQHF. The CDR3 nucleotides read TGTGCCAGTATGGACAGGACGAATCAGCCCCAGCATTTT.

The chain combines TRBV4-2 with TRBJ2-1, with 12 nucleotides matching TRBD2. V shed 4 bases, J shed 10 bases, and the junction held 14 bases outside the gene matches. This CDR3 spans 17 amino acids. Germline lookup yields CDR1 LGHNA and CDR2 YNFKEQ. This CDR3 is CASSPPSLAGGPREQFF. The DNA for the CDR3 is TGTGCCAGCAGCCCCCCATCCCTAGCGGGGGGGCCGCGGGAGCAGTTCTTC.

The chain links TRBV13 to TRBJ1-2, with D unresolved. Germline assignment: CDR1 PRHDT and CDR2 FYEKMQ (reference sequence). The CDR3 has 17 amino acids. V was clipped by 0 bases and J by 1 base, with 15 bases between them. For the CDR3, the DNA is TGTGCCAGCAGCTTAGGAAACCCAACAGACTATAACTATGGCTACACCTTC. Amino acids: CASSLGNPTDYNYGYTF.

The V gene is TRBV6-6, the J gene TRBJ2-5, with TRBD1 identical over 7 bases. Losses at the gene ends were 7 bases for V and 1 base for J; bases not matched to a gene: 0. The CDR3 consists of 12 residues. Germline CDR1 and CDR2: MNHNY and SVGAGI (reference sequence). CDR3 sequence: CASKGAQETQYF. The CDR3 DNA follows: TGTGCCAGCAAGGGGGCCCAAGAGACCCAGTACTTC.

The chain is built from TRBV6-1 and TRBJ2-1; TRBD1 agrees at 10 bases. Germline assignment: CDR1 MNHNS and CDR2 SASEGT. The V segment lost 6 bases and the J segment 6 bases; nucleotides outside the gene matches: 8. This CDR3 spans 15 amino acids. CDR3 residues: CASRPLGQGTNEQFF. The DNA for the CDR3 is TGTGCCAGCAGACCACTGGGACAGGGGACCAATGAGCAGTTCTTC.

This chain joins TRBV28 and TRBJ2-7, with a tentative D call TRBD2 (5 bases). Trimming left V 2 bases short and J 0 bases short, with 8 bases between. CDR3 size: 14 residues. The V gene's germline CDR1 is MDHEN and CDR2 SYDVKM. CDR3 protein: CASSLKGSSYEQYF. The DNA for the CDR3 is TGTGCCAGCAGTTTAAAAGGGAGCTCCTACGAGCAGTACTTC. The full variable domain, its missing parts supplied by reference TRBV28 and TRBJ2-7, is DVKVTQSSRYLVKRTGEKVFLECVQDMDHENMFWYRQDPGLGLRLIYFSYDVKMKEKGDIPEGYSVSREKKERFSLILESASTNQTSMYLCASSLKGSSYEQYFGPGTRLTVT.